This T cell receptor (beta chain) stems from a study of Graves' ophthalmopathy and Graves' hyperthyroidism listed by TCRdb under 2018. Turning to the overall study: Peripheral blood samples were taken at the time of initial diagnosis, before any treatment was given. For training and testing, the roughly 97 patients in the discovery cohort were randomly divided in a 7:3 ratio. In total, around 140 blood samples were TCR-sequenced: approximately 40 ophthalmopathy, 75 hyperthyroidism and about 17 hyperthyroidism-to-ophthalmopathy patients. After sampling, hyperthyroidism patients received methimazole starting at 30 mg daily, and ophthalmopathy patients received high-dose intravenous methylprednisolone. TCR beta repertoire signatures were used to distinguish Graves' ophthalmopathy from Graves' hyperthyroidism and to predict progression to ophthalmopathy. The independent validation cohort included about 19 hyperthyroidism patients plus 17 patients who later progressed from hyperthyroidism to ophthalmopathy. T-cell repertoires of thyroid tissue and blood were compared in 5 or 6 hyperthyroidism patients. A discovery set of 90 to 100 patients (43 ophthalmopathy, about 59 stable hyperthyroidism) was enrolled to explore V-J signatures distinguishing ophthalmopathy from hyperthyroidism. Study-level results and caveats: Ophthalmopathy was separated from stable hyperthyroidism by the 13-signature model with more than 85% sensitivity and 81% to 84% specificity in cross-validation and with 80%/75% in the test set. Most of the expanded thyroid clonotypes with a frequency above 0.001 were also detected in blood, and it was suggested that the thyroid immune response may be reflected by blood repertoires. In validation, the model predicted ophthalmopathy progression with roughly 68% sensitivity and roughly 72% specificity; roughly 11 predicted patients were CT-confirmed with GO in a median of approximately 6.5 months. Sample size was not predetermined statistically, and investigators were not blinded to group allocation.

This clonotype has at least ten counts. Its target antigen remains unknown. Base-call qualities are not available, and no considerably larger clone is one nucleotide away. Ophthalmopathy patients were characterized by moderately to severely active disease, a Clinical Activity Score of at least 3, a NOSPECS grade of at least 4, and a disease duration under 3 months. Patients were excluded if they had other autoimmune diseases, uncontrolled infections, pregnancy or lactation. Diagnosis was based on clinical symptoms, serum thyroxine, TRAb, thyroid ultrasound and orbital computed tomography. PBMCs were isolated from approximately 10 ml of fresh peripheral blood by Ficoll-Paque density gradient centrifugation. Trizol reagent was used to extract the total RNA, and its quality was then checked on an Agilent 2100 Bioanalyzer. TCR beta CDR3 regions were amplified from RNA transcripts for repertoire sequencing. HTBI primers and the Qiagen OneStep RT-PCR kit were used in a first-round RT-PCR, which was followed by a second-round multiplex PCR, size selection and purification. The libraries underwent paired-end sequencing with 100 bp reads on an Illumina HiSeq2000. Per the authors' processing: SOAPnuke was used to process the reads, throwing out any read that had adapters, had uncalled bases, had a mean Phred below 15, or lacked an exact constant-primer or identifier match. High-quality paired reads were merged with COPE v1.2.5. Clonotypes were defined as unique nucleotide sequences and were aligned to IMGT TRB V, D and J references using MiTCR v1.1. The analysis was limited to V-J combinations with a frequency above 0.0001, which together covered approximately 99% of repertoires. For each V-J combination, a TCR clonal expansion and chaos score was defined as F50 clonal expansion divided by the chaos observed in the TCRdist matrix. Features were reduced by Welch's t-statistics and random forest to around 14 V-J combinations, which fed a naive Bayes classifier. The Morisita-Horn index was used to measure how similar the thyroid and blood repertoires were. The public reads were run again by TCRdb, first through fastp at Q25 and then through MiXCR, and only productive beta chains were kept. Each CDR3 protein appears once, grouped with its most common genes and DNA. TCRdb's processing, not the authors' own work, is the source of the V and J calls. Across this sample there are some 160,000 distinct CDR3 sequences, with 35% to 50% seen only once. The ten largest clones represent about 8.2% of the sample.

Between the V and J ends, shortened by 9 bases and 7 bases respectively, the junction contains 24 bases. The germline V gene (reference sequence) gives CDR1 as LNHDA and CDR2 as SQIVND. From its cysteine to its phenylalanine, the CDR3 spans 15 amino acids. Of the read, only the CDR3 DNA is kept; its 45 bases are in frame from base 1. This clonotype originated in a man aged 25-45 years with Graves' ophthalmopathy. Donor details come from another sample of the same person, matched by shared clones. The sequencing sample was made of peripheral blood. Rearrangement joined TRBV19 to TRBJ1-1; D gene: possibly TRBD1, on 5 matching bases. Here is the DNA: TGTGCCAGCATACCCGGGGGGGGGACGAGTGGTGAAGCTTTCTTT. This gives the protein CASIPGGGTSGEAFF.